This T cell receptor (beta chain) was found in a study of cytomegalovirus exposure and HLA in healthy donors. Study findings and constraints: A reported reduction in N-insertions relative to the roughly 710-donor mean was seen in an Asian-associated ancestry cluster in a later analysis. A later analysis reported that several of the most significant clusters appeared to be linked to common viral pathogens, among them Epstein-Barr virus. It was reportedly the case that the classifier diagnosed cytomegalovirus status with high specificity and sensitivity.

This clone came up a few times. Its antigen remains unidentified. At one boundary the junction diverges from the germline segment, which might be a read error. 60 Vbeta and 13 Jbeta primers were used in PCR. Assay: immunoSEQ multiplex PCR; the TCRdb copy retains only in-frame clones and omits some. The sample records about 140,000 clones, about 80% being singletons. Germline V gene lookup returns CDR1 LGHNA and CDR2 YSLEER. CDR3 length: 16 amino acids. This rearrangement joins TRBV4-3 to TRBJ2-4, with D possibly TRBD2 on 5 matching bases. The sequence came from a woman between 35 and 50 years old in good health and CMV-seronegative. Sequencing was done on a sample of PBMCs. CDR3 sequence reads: CASSQGGSLAKNSQYF. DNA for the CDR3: TGCGCCAGCAGCCAAGGCGGGTCCTTAGCCAAAAACAGTCAGTACTTC.